One sample yielded the 29 T cell receptor beta chains listed below, sequenced in a study of blood T cell repertoires in COVID-19. Generated by immunoSEQ multiplex PCR, the TCRdb table keeps only in-frame clones and is missing some. The table has 200,000 or so clones, about 82% seen once. Material: peripheral blood. All receptors derive from a woman aged 30 to 39 with acute or convalescent COVID-19.

This clone was observed once. This rearrangement joins TRBV10-1 to TRBJ2-1; 8 bases line up with TRBD1. J lost 3 bases, V lost 8 bases, and 3 bases had no gene match. Germline V gives CDR1 WNHNN, CDR2 SYGVQD (reference sequence). The CDR3 totals 13 residues. The CDR3 region has the DNA TGCGCCAGCGGGACAGGCAACTACAATGAGCAGTTCTTC. Translated: CASGTGNYNEQFF.

The chain couples TRBV9 to TRBJ1-1, with TRBD1 as a possible D gene (6 bases). The CDR3 sequence is 15 residues long. V was pared by 5 bases and J by 2 bases, with 16 bases between. Germline CDR1 SGDLS, CDR2 YYNGEE. In nucleotides, the CDR3 is TGTGCCAGCAGACGTAGCGAGGGGGATAACACTGAAGCTTTCTTT. It codes for CASRRSEGDNTEAFF.

The chain couples TRBV7-8 to TRBJ2-1; 7 bases agree with TRBD2. The V gene end was trimmed by 2 bases and the J gene end by 9 bases; junction bases not matched to a gene: 10. The length of the CDR3 is 15 residues. Germline CDR1 and CDR2: SGHVS and FQNEAQ. For the CDR3, the DNA is TGTGCCAGCAGCTTAATGGCCTCTGGACTAGTTGAGCAGTTCTTC. Its translation is CASSLMASGLVEQFF.

The chain is built from TRBV11-2 and TRBJ2-5; D is unresolved. Trimming pared 2 bases from V and 5 bases from J, leaving 9 bases between. CDR3 length: 13 amino acids. Per germline, CDR1 SGHAT and CDR2 FQNNGV. In nucleotides, the CDR3 is TGTGCCAGCAGCTTAAGTTCGAGGGAGACCCAGTACTTC. Protein product: CASSLSSRETQYF.

V gene TRBV9 combines with J gene TRBJ1-3; 7 nucleotides line up with TRBD1. Unmatched junction bases numbered 5, after V lost 0 bases and J lost 5 bases. The CDR3 length is 15 residues. The germline V gene encodes CDR1 SGDLS and CDR2 YYNGEE. CDR3 in DNA: TGTGCCAGCAGCGTAGACCGGGACAGACGAAACACCATATATTTT. It codes for CASSVDRDRRNTIYF.

The chain joins TRBV2 to TRBJ2-1; TRBD2 matches 9 bases. Per germline, CDR1 SNHLY and CDR2 FYNNEI. Unmatched junction bases numbered 8, after V lost 4 bases and J lost 7 bases. CDR3 length: 15 amino acids. CDR3 residues: CASSGASGTGNEQFF. The CDR3 nucleotides read TGTGCCAGCAGTGGTGCTAGCGGGACGGGAAATGAGCAGTTCTTC.

The chain carries TRBV11-3 and TRBJ2-3; D may be TRBD2 (5 bases). Germline V lookup: CDR1 SGHNT, CDR2 YENEEA. This CDR3 is 13 amino acids long. V was shortened by 5 bases and J by 1 base, with 7 bases between the two germline ends. CDR3 in DNA: TGTGCCAGCAGCCCCGGGGGCACAGATACGCAGTATTTT. Protein: CASSPGGTDTQYF.

This chain links TRBV14 with TRBJ1-1, with D perhaps matching TRBD1 (5 bases). Trimming removed 8 bases from V and 8 bases from J, with 24 bases in between. Per germline, CDR1 SGHDN and CDR2 FVKESK. This CDR3 is built from 15 residues. In DNA form, the CDR3 reads TGTGCCAGCCGTCACTCGGGGGAGGGCGGATTAGAAGCTTTCTTT. Translating it yields CASRHSGEGGLEAFF.

The J gene is TRBJ1-6, the V gene TRBV7-9, with D uncertain. Trimming took 3 bases from V and 7 from J, leaving 10 bases between them. Germline lookup yields CDR1 SEHNR and CDR2 FQNEAQ (reference sequence). The CDR3 sequence is 14 residues long. This CDR3 reads CASSFEMRNSPLHF. In DNA, the CDR3 is TGTGCCAGCAGCTTCGAGATGCGAAATTCACCCCTCCACTTT.

This chain joins TRBV7-9 and TRBJ2-1; possibly TRBD2 for D (6 bases). The CDR3 length is 16 residues. The V end lost 6 bases, the J end lost 5 bases, and 20 bases lay between the germline ends. Per the germline V gene, CDR1 is SEHNR and CDR2 is FQNEAQ (reference sequence). The CDR3 loop reads CASRPPSDTENNEQFF. The CDR3 DNA reads as TGTGCCAGCAGGCCTCCTAGCGACACTGAGAACAATGAGCAGTTCTTC.

This clone was observed a handful of times. The chain recombines TRBV7-2 with TRBJ1-2; D gene uncertain. This CDR3 spans 14 amino acids. CDR1 and CDR2 from the germline V gene are SGHTA and FQGNSA. Between the trimmed V and J ends, which lost 7 bases and 8 bases, there was a span of 20 bases. Here the CDR3 DNA reads TGTGCCAGCACCCCGACTGGGAGTCCGGGAGGCTACACCTTC. Its translation is CASTPTGSPGGYTF. The whole variable domain, remainder taken from reference TRBV7-2 and TRBJ1-2, is GAGVSQSPSNKVTEKGKDVELRCDPISGHTALYWYRQSLGQGLEFLIYFQGNSAPDKSGLPSDRFSAERTGGSVSTLTIQRTQQEDSAVYLCASTPTGSPGGYTFGSGTRLTVV.

The chain uses TRBV5-8 and TRBJ2-1, with TRBD2 matching 7 bases. Germline CDR1 SGHTS, CDR2 YDEGEE. The V gene end was trimmed by 4 bases and the J gene end by 4 bases; junction bases not matched to a gene: 8. The CDR3 has 15 amino acids. The CDR3 coding sequence is TGTGCCAGCAGCGGTGGGACTAACTTATACAATGAGCAGTTCTTC. Translated, it gives CASSGGTNLYNEQFF.

The rearrangement uses TRBV5-4 and TRBJ2-3; possibly TRBD2 for D (6 bases). The CDR3 is made up of 16 amino acids. The V end lost 0 bases, the J end lost 4 bases, and 15 bases lay between the germline ends. Germline-derived CDR1 and CDR2 are SGHNT and YYREEE (reference sequence). CDR3: CASSLGRGHGADTQYF. The CDR3 coding sequence is TGTGCCAGCAGCTTGGGGCGGGGCCACGGTGCAGATACGCAGTATTTT.

On this clone itself: Other DNA sequences from this sample encode an identical CDR3 as well. The genes are TRBV4-1 and TRBJ2-5; D perhaps matches TRBD2 (5 bases). Deletions cut 1 base from V and 3 bases from J, with 6 bases between. The CDR3 contains 13 residues. Germline V lookup: CDR1 MGHRA, CDR2 YSYEKL. CDR3 DNA sequence: TGCGCCAGCAGCCAAGCCGGGGAAGAGACCCAGTACTTC. It codes for CASSQAGEETQYF.

Points on this clone: The same CDR3 arises from other DNA sequences in this sample as well. This chain connects TRBV6-5 to TRBJ1-5; 8 bases are shared with TRBD1. After removal of 5 bases from V and 1 base from J, the junction contained 4 bases not matched to a gene. This CDR3 is built from 15 residues. The V gene's germline CDR1 is MNHEY and CDR2 SVGAGI. The CDR3 spells CASSHRDRSNQPQHF. CDR3 DNA: TGTGCCAGCAGTCATCGGGACAGGAGCAATCAGCCCCAGCATTTT.

The chain has TRBV5-4 and TRBJ1-3; no clear D. The CDR3 has 15 amino acids. Looked up from germline, CDR1 is SGHNT and CDR2 is YYREEE (reference sequence). Trimming shortened V by 4 bases and J by 0 bases, and 11 bases separated the two germline ends. The CDR3 nucleotides are TGTGCCAGCAGCGGCGGACTAAACTCTGGAAACACCATATATTTT. This gives the protein CASSGGLNSGNTIYF.

The chain is built from TRBV4-2 and TRBJ1-2; possible D gene TRBD1, 6 bases. Germline V CDR1 and CDR2: LGHNA, YNFKEQ. There are 16 residues in the CDR3. Trimming cost V 2 bases and J 5 bases, with 18 bases left between them. The CDR3 spells CASSQPRTAGGYGYTF. DNA for the CDR3: TGTGCCAGCAGCCAACCTCGGACAGCTGGGGGATATGGCTACACCTTC.

The chain has TRBV27 and TRBJ1-2, with D uncertain. From germline, CDR1 is MNHEY and CDR2 SMNVEV (reference sequence). This CDR3 has 14 amino acids. V lost 3 bases to trimming and J lost 8 bases, with 16 bases between them. The DNA for the CDR3 is TGTGCCAGCAGTTTCCGAAGCGACCGGAGGGGCTACACCTTC. Its translation: CASSFRSDRRGYTF.

V usage is TRBV19 and J usage is TRBJ1-2; the match to TRBD1 covers 7 bases. V lost 4 bases to trimming and J lost 6 bases; unmatched junction nucleotides: 5. The V gene's germline CDR1 is LNHDA and CDR2 SQIVND (reference sequence). CDR3 length: 13 amino acids. CDR3 sequence reads: CASSTTGEDGYTF. The CDR3, as DNA: TGTGCCAGTAGTACCACAGGGGAAGATGGCTACACCTTC.

This rearrangement joins TRBV11-2 to TRBJ2-3, with unresolved D. Germline loops: CDR1 SGHAT, CDR2 FQNNGV. With 0 bases removed from V and 5 bases from J, the gap between germline ends came to 6 bases. This CDR3 is built from 13 residues. CDR3 in amino acids: CASSLDHRDTQYF. The CDR3 DNA reads TGTGCCAGCAGCTTAGACCACAGAGATACGCAGTATTTT. Combining the CDR3 with reference TRBV11-2 and TRBJ2-3 gives the whole variable domain EAGVAQSPRYKIIEKRQSVAFWCNPISGHATLYWYQQILGQGPKLLIQFQNNGVVDDSQLPKDRFSAERLKGVDSTLKIQPAKLEDSAVYLCASSLDHRDTQYFGPGTRLTVL.

This chain links TRBV28 with TRBJ1-4; 8 bases agree with TRBD1. The CDR3 covers 16 residues. Germline values: CDR1 MDHEN, CDR2 SYDVKM. V lost 5 bases to trimming and J lost 7 bases; unmatched junction nucleotides: 12. Here the CDR3 reads CASSLDIQGVGEKLFF. In DNA form, the CDR3 reads TGTGCCAGCAGTCTAGATATACAGGGGGTGGGTGAAAAACTGTTTTTT. The complete variable domain, with remaining parts taken from reference TRBV28 and TRBJ1-4, reads DVKVTQSSRYLVKRTGEKVFLECVQDMDHENMFWYRQDPGLGLRLIYFSYDVKMKEKGDIPEGYSVSREKKERFSLILESASTNQTSMYLCASSLDIQGVGEKLFFGSGTQLSVL.

The chain carries TRBV28 and TRBJ2-1; TRBD2 aligns across 11 bases. Losses at the gene ends were 6 bases for V and 8 bases for J; bases not matched to a gene: 12. The length of the CDR3 is 16 residues. From germline, CDR1 is MDHEN and CDR2 SYDVKM. CDR3 protein: CASRDIAGGPRDEQFF. For the CDR3, the DNA is TGTGCCAGCAGGGATATAGCGGGGGGGCCAAGGGATGAGCAGTTCTTC. The full variable domain, its missing parts supplied by reference TRBV28 and TRBJ2-1, is DVKVTQSSRYLVKRTGEKVFLECVQDMDHENMFWYRQDPGLGLRLIYFSYDVKMKEKGDIPEGYSVSREKKERFSLILESASTNQTSMYLCASRDIAGGPRDEQFFGPGTRLTVL.

V is TRBV14 and J is TRBJ2-7; 8 bases match TRBD1. Trimming took 0 bases from V and 3 from J; bases not matched to a gene: 7. From germline, CDR1 is SGHDN and CDR2 FVKESK. This CDR3 is built from 16 residues. The DNA of the CDR3 is TGTGCCAGCAGCCAAGATCTAAGGACAGGGAACTACGAGCAGTACTTC. It translates to CASSQDLRTGNYEQYF. Based on the CDR3 plus reference TRBV14 and TRBJ2-7, the full variable domain is EAGVTQFPSHSVIEKGQTVTLRCDPISGHDNLYWYRRVMGKEIKFLLHFVKESKQDESGMPNNRFLAERTGGTYSTLKVQPAELEDSGVYFCASSQDLRTGNYEQYFGPGTRLTVT.

The chain joins TRBV30 to TRBJ2-1, with D unclear. V dropped 0 bases and J dropped 8 bases, with 8 bases sitting between them. The CDR3 consists of 12 residues. Looked up from germline, CDR1 is GTSNPN and CDR2 is SVGIG (reference sequence). CDR3 in amino acids: CAWSVPAYEQFF. DNA for the CDR3: TGTGCCTGGAGTGTACCTGCGTATGAGCAGTTCTTC.

Worth noting for this clone: Other DNA sequences within the sample encode an identical CDR3. The gene calls are TRBV28 and TRBJ1-5, with unresolved D. The V and J ends lost 6 bases and 5 bases respectively, with 5 bases between them. The CDR3 runs to 11 residues. The germline CDR1 and CDR2 sequences are MDHEN and SYDVKM. The CDR3 is CASSSYQPQHF. The CDR3 DNA reads as TGTGCCAGCAGCTCGTATCAGCCCCAGCATTTT.

The genes are TRBV5-1 and TRBJ2-5; D perhaps matches TRBD1 (6 bases). The CDR3 spans 15 residues. Germline CDR1 reads SGHRS; CDR2 reads YFSETQ. With 6 bases removed from V and 2 bases from J, the gap between germline ends came to 17 bases. The CDR3: CASKRRPGVQETQYF. The CDR3 nucleotides read TGCGCCAGCAAGAGGCGGCCAGGGGTTCAAGAGACCCAGTACTTC.

The chain couples TRBV7-2 to TRBJ1-3; D is unclear. The CDR3 runs 14 residues. Germline CDR1 SGHTA, CDR2 FQGNSA. Trimming removed 5 bases from V and 15 bases from J, with 23 bases in between. CDR3 nucleotides: TGTGCCAGCAGCCCCCAGACCGTTGGTAGGGAGACATATTTT. Residues: CASSPQTVGRETYF.

This clone was recorded once. The V and J genes are TRBV19 and TRBJ2-3; D not certain. The CDR3 has 12 residues. Trimming removed 6 bases at V and 0 bases at J, with 4 bases between. Germline CDR1 and CDR2: LNHDA and SQIVND (reference sequence). CDR3 nucleotides: TGTGCCAGTAGCCCTAGCACAGATACGCAGTATTTT. Translating gives CASSPSTDTQYF.

This clone was counted once. This chain connects TRBV19 to TRBJ1-5, with 8 bases that match TRBD1. V shed 7 bases, J shed 1 base, and the junction held 6 bases outside the gene matches. Germline V gene data show CDR1 as LNHDA and CDR2 as SQIVND (reference sequence). There are 15 residues in the CDR3. The DNA for the CDR3 is TGTGCCAGTACCGGACAGGGATTAAGCAATCAGCCCCAGCATTTT. Translated, it gives CASTGQGLSNQPQHF.